The rows below give T cell receptor beta chains drawn from one sample of a study of blood T cell repertoires in COVID-19. Sequencing was performed with immunoSEQ multiplex PCR; in TCRdb, only in-frame clones are kept and a portion is missing. This sample yields about 78,000 clones, of which around nine tenths are seen a single time; 1.5% to 2.5% belongs to the top ten. Sequencing used peripheral blood. These receptors all stem from a woman aged 55-75 years with acute or convalescent COVID-19. Each CDR3 is given with its conserved first and last residue. The D gene is left open where the match is weak. Only part of the rows carry a size: once, few, many, or a class if the clone is expanded.

V	size	D	J	DNA	CDR3
TRBV5-1	.	TRBD1	TRBJ1-1	TGCGCCAGCAGCTCACAGGGGGCGCGAACTGAAGCTTTCTTT	CASSSQGARTEAFF
TRBV30	.	.	TRBJ1-2	TGTGCCTGGAGTGTGAAGGGGGAGCTTGGCTACACCTTC	CAWSVKGELGYTF
TRBV28	.	.	TRBJ1-5	TGTGCCAGCAGTTTATCCCATTATCAGCCCCAGCATTTT	CASSLSHYQPQHF
TRBV18	.	TRBD1	TRBJ2-7	TGTGCCAGCTCACTCGACAGGGGCTACGAGCAGTACTTC	CASSLDRGYEQYF
TRBV3-1/TRBV3-2	.	TRBD2	TRBJ2-3	TGTGCCAGCAGCCCCCGGGGGGGGCGGGGGCTCGTCAGAGATACGCAGTATTTT	CASSPRGGRGLVRDTQYF
TRBV6-2/TRBV6-3	few	TRBD1	TRBJ1-2	TGTGCCAGCAGCCCTCAGGGGGTATCGGCTGGCTACACCTTC	CASSPQGVSAGYTF
TRBV28	.	.	TRBJ2-7	TGTGCCAGCAGTTCCCGCTACGAGCAGTACTTC	CASSSRYEQYF
TRBV28	.	TRBD1	TRBJ2-3	TGTGCCAGCAGCCAGGGGGCCTTTGTGTCAGATACGCAGTATTTT	CASSQGAFVSDTQYF
TRBV11-3	.	.	TRBJ2-1	TGTGCCAGCAGCTTAGAGGGAGGAAGGTTGTCCCACAATGAGCAGTTCTTC	CASSLEGGRLSHNEQFF
TRBV3-1/TRBV3-2	.	TRBD1	TRBJ1-4	TGTGCCAGCAGCCAACGACAGGGGACGAATGAAAAACTGTTTTTT	CASSQRQGTNEKLFF
TRBV19	.	.	TRBJ1-1	TGTGCCAGTATCAGTCAGGCCGACACTGAAGCTTTCTTT	CASISQADTEAFF
TRBV21-1	.	.	TRBJ2-7	TGTGCCAGCAGCACCCGGACAGAAAGCTCCTACGAGCAGTACTTC	CASSTRTESSYEQYF
TRBV4-3	.	TRBD1	TRBJ2-2	TGCGCCAGCAGCCAGACAGGGGGATGGTCCGGGGAGCTGTTTTTT	CASSQTGGWSGELFF
TRBV5-1	.	TRBD1	TRBJ2-3	TGCGCCAGCCGCCGTGGACAGGGGGCCACAGATACGCAGTATTTT	CASRRGQGATDTQYF
TRBV18	few	.	TRBJ1-6	TGTGCCAGCTCACCAGCCGGGAGCTCCTATAATTCACCCCTCCACTTT	CASSPAGSSYNSPLHF
TRBV7-9	.	TRBD2	TRBJ2-1	TGTGCCAGCAGCTTAGATCTAGCGGGGGGGCCTATTGAGCAGTTCTTC	CASSLDLAGGPIEQFF
TRBV30	.	TRBD1	TRBJ1-4	TGTGCCTGGAGTGTGAAGACAGGGATGGGTGAAAAACTGTTTTTT	CAWSVKTGMGEKLFF
TRBV11-2	.	.	TRBJ2-1	TGTGCCAGCAGCTCCTCCCCCGGGGTCTACAATGAGCAGTTCTTC	CASSSSPGVYNEQFF
TRBV7-2	.	TRBD1	TRBJ2-7	TGTGCCAGCAGCTTAGTGACAGGGGTCGAGCAGTACTTC	CASSLVTGVEQYF
TRBV27	.	.	TRBJ2-1	TGTGCCAGCAGCGGGAGTATTGAGCAGTTCTTC	CASSGSIEQFF
TRBV19	few	.	TRBJ1-5	TGTGCCAGTAGTATTAATCAGGGGAGCAATCAGCCCCAGCATTTT	CASSINQGSNQPQHF
TRBV11-2	.	.	TRBJ1-3	TGTGCCAGCAGCTGGGAGTCGGCGGGCGGAAACACCATATATTTT	CASSWESAGGNTIYF
TRBV30	few	.	TRBJ1-1	TGTGCCTGGGACAGGAACACTGAAGCTTTCTTT	CAWDRNTEAFF
TRBV7-9	.	.	TRBJ2-1	TGTGCCAGCAGCTTGACTCGATGGGGCGATTACAATGAGCAGTTCTTC	CASSLTRWGDYNEQFF
TRBV7-3	once	TRBD2	TRBJ2-3	TGTGCCAGCAGCCCTCGGGGGGGGAGCACAGATACGCAGTATTTT	CASSPRGGSTDTQYF
TRBV18	.	TRBD1	TRBJ1-4	TGTGCCAGCTCACCACCGTTGAGACAGGGCGGTGAAAAACTGTTTTTT	CASSPPLRQGGEKLFF
TRBV2	.	.	TRBJ1-5	TGTGCCAGCAGTGAAATGTGGGAGAATCAGCCCCAGCATTTT	CASSEMWENQPQHF
TRBV5-1	.	.	TRBJ1-2	TGCGCCAGCAGCTTGGACAGGGTCTATGGCTACACCTTC	CASSLDRVYGYTF